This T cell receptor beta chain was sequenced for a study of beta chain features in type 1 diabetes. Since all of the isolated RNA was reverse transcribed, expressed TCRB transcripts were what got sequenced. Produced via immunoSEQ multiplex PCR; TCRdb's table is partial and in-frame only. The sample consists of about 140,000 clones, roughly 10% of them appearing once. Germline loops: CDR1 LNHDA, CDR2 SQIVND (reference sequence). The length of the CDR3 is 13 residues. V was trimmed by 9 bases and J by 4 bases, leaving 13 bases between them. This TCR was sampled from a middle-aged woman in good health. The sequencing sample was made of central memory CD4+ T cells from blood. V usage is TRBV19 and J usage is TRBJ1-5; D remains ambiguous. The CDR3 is CASIPGRNQPQHF. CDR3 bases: TGTGCCAGCATCCCGGGGAGGAATCAGCCCCAGCATTTT.